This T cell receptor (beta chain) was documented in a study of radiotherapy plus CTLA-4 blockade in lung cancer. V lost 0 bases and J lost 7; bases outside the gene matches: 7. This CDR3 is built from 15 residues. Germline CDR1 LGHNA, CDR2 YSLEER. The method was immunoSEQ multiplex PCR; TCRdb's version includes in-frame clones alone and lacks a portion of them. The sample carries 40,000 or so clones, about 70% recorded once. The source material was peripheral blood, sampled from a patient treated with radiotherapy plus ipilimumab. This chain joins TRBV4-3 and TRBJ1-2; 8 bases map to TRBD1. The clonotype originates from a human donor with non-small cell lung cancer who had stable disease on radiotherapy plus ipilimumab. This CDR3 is CASSQDLQGAGGYTF. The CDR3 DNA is TGCGCCAGCAGCCAAGATCTGCAGGGGGCGGGTGGCTACACCTTC.